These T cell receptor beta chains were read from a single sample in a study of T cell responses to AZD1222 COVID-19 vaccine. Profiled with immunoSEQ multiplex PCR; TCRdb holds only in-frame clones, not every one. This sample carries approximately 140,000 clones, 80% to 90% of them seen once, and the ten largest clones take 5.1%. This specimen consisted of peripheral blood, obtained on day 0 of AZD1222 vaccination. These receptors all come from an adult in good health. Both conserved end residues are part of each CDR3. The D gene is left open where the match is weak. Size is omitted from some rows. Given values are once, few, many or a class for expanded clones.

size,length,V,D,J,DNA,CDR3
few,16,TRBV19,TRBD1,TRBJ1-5,TGTGCCAGTAGTCGAAGACAGGGGGAAAGGAATCAGCCCCAGCATTTT,CASSRRQGERNQPQHF
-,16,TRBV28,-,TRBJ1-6,TGTGCCAGCAGGATTGACAGGAGTCCAGGGAATTCACCCCTCCACTTT,CASRIDRSPGNSPLHF
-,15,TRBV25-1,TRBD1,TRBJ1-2,TGTGCCAGCAGTGAGTTAGACAGGGAGGCGTTAGGCTACACCTTC,CASSELDREALGYTF
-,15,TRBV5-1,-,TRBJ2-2,TGCGCCAGCAGCTTGGCGGGGGGCGGCACCGGGGAGCTGTTTTTT,CASSLAGGGTGELFF
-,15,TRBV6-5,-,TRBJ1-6,TGTGCCAGCAGTAACCGGGCCCCGGAGACTTCACCCCTCCACTTT,CASSNRAPETSPLHF
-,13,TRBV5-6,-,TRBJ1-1,TGTGCCAGCAGGTGGGGGGCGAACACTGAAGCTTTCTTT,CASRWGANTEAFF
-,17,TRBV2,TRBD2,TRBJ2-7,TGTGCCAGCAGTGAAGCGCTAAGTAGCGGGGTCTCCTACGAGCAGTACTTC,CASSEALSSGVSYEQYF
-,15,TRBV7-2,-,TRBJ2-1,TGTGCCAGCAGCTTAGTACGACGGTCCTACAATGAGCAGTTCTTC,CASSLVRRSYNEQFF
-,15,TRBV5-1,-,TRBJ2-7,TGCGCCAGCAGCCCCGAGACAGGGAGGATGGACGAGCAGTACTTC,CASSPETGRMDEQYF
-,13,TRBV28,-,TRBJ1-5,TGTGCCATCGAGGGAGGGGCCAGTCAGCCCCAGCATTTT,CAIEGGASQPQHF
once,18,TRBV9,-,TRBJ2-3,TGTGCCAGCAGCGTAGGATGGGGCCGAAAACTCAACACAGATACGCAGTATTTT,CASSVGWGRKLNTDTQYF
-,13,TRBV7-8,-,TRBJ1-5,TGTGCCAGCAGCTTACAGTCCCATCAGCCCCAGCATTTT,CASSLQSHQPQHF
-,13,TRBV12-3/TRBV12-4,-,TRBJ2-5,TGTGCCAGTACCAGGGGACGCGGGAAGACCCAGTACTTC,CASTRGRGKTQYF
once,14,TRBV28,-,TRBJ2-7,TGTGCCAGCAGCGGGGGCAGGGGTTCCTACGAGCAGTACTTC,CASSGGRGSYEQYF
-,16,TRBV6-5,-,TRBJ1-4,TGTGCCAGCAGTTACTTAGCCCCGGGGCCCGGCGAAAAACTGTTTTTT,CASSYLAPGPGEKLFF
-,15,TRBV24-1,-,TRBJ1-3,TGTGCCACCAGTGATCCCTCGCGGGGGGGGCACACCATATATTTT,CATSDPSRGGHTIYF
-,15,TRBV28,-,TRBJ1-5,TGTGCCAGCAGCTCTACAGGATTGGGGAACCAGCCCCAGCATTTT,CASSSTGLGNQPQHF
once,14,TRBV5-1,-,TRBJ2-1,TGCGCCAGCAGCTTCCGGGGGACCTACAATGAGCAGTTCTTC,CASSFRGTYNEQFF
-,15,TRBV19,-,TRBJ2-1,TGTGCCAGTAGTATTGACTTTATAGTCTCAAATGAGCAGTTCTTC,CASSIDFIVSNEQFF
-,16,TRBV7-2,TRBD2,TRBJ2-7,TGTGCCAGCAGCTCCTCGGCACTAGCGAGACTCTACGAGCAGTACTTC,CASSSSALARLYEQYF
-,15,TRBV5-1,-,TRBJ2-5,TGCGCCAGCAGCTTCTGGGCTAGAGCCCAAGAGACCCAGTACTTC,CASSFWARAQETQYF
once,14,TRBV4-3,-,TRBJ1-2,TGCACCAGCAGCCAGGTCCGGGGGTGGTATGGCTACACCTTC,CTSSQVRGWYGYTF
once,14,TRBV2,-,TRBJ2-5,TGTGCCAGCAGTGAGATCAGGGGAGGAGAGACCCAGTACTTC,CASSEIRGGETQYF
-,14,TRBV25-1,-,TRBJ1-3,TGTGCCAGCAGTGAAGGACTCTCTGGAAACACCATATATTTT,CASSEGLSGNTIYF
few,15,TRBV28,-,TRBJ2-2,TGTGCCAGCAGTTTATTAGAGGGGCACACCGGGGAGCTGTTTTTT,CASSLLEGHTGELFF
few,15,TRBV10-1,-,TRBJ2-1,TGCGCCAGCAGCCGGGACCTCAGTGGGTACAATGAGCAGTTCTTC,CASSRDLSGYNEQFF
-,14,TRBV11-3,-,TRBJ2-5,TGTGCCAGCAGCCCCGGGCCGGGACCCGAGACCCAGTACTTC,CASSPGPGPETQYF
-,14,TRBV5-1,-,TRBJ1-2,TGCGCCAGCAGCTTTACTCAACCACCGTCTGGCTACACCTTC,CASSFTQPPSGYTF
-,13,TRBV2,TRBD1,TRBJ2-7,TGTGCCAGCAATAGGGACAGGAGCTACGAGCAGTACTTC,CASNRDRSYEQYF